Sequencing of this T cell receptor (beta chain) was carried out in a study of glioma-infiltrating T cells (dated by TCRdb to about 2016). A note on the overall study: The study sequenced TCR alpha- and beta-chain repertoires from glioma tissue, from non-neoplastic brain tissue and from matched peripheral blood mononuclear cells. Each tissue-infiltrating repertoire was compared with the same patient's peripheral blood repertoire to measure divergence between tissue and blood T-cell populations. The paired cohort was made up of three low-grade glioma patients, about 8 primary glioblastoma patients and three non-glioma patients who contributed non-neoplastic brain tissue. Results the study describes overall, beyond this receptor: Group comparisons rested on small numbers: three non-neoplastic, three low-grade glioma and 7 or 8 glioblastoma patients. VJ-independent divergence between tissue and blood was found to be below expectation in non-neoplastic patients but above expectation in all gliomas, particularly low-grade gliomas. Very few CDR3 sequences were found to be shared between tissue and blood, and this scarcity was attributed to high CDR3 diversity and limited sampling.

Its CDR3 holds 14 amino acids, cysteine through phenylalanine. The DNA shown is the 42-base CDR3, in frame from base 1. CDR1 SEHNR and CDR2 FQNEAQ are derived from the germline V gene (reference sequence). Cut back by 5 bases and 7 bases, the V and J ends lie 17 bases apart. Ten or more counts support this clonotype. It lacks a known antigen. No base-level quality is on record; no much larger clone is a single base apart. TCR alpha and beta CDR3 regions were amplified with the iRepertoire nested amplicon-rescue multiplex PCR (arm-PCR) platform from RNA. The input for one-step reverse transcription and amplification was roughly 100-450 ng of either tissue mRNA or PBMC total RNA. After bead purification, a secondary multiplex PCR added Illumina adapters, and libraries were gel-purified between 200 and 400 bp. The libraries contained internal 6-nucleotide barcodes that were used for demultiplexing. The libraries were sequenced on an Illumina MiSeq using 2x220 or 2x250 nucleotide paired-end reads. The source study handled its data this way. Paired reads were merged using FLASH 1.2.11 and aligned with BWA-MEM to the GRCh37 human genome, and TRA and TRB reads were then extracted. V and J assignment used an IMGT-derived reference of cassette sequences and CDR3 motifs that included pseudogenes. Reads were translated in three frames, and productive CDR3s were defined as those with a C...FGXG motif and no stop codons. A clonotype was defined as a unique combination of a V-J cassette pair and a CDR3 amino acid sequence. Reads were filtered by Hamming distance, thresholded by each sample's sequence error rate in mapped regions. TCRdb passed the public sequencing reads through fastp at Q25 and MiXCR, retaining productive beta sequences. Records with the same CDR3 protein are collapsed into one entry carrying the most frequent genes and DNA. For this entry, the V and J calls and clone size follow TCRdb and not the study's own pipeline. For this sample there are around 21,000 distinct CDR3 sequences; approximately 25% appear just once. Over 10% of the sample comes from the top ten.

The origin of this receptor is a human donor with low-grade glioma or glioblastoma, undergoing nonglioma brain surgery, or in good health (not recorded which). Sequencing was performed on glioma tissue, nonneoplastic brain tissue, or PBMCs (not recorded which). The sequence links TRBV7-9 to TRBJ1-1; TRBD1 is a weak D gene call, 5 bases matching. The sequenced DNA is TGTGCCAGCAGCCCGACAGTAGCCAAATATGAAGCTTTCTTT. The resulting protein is CASSPTVAKYEAFF.